This T cell receptor (beta chain) was obtained from a study of T cell responses to AZD1222 COVID-19 vaccine. This clone was picked up a small number of times. Its antigen is unknown. Study-level findings and limits: Dominant CD4 TCR responses targeted spike regions 160-218 and 743-854. It should be noted that donors were predominantly white British and more often female, and clonal diversity was possibly underestimated.

V lost 2 bases, J lost 0 bases, and 5 bases lay in between. CDR1 and CDR2 from the germline V gene are MNHEY and SMNVEV (reference sequence). This CDR3 contains 15 residues. Libraries were prepared by immunoSEQ multiplex PCR; TCRdb keeps only in-frame clonotypes and omits some of them. Of about 67,000 clones in the sample, approximately 81% were seen once. The source was peripheral blood, collected on day 0 of AZD1222 vaccination. This clonotype was obtained from an adult in good health. The chain is built from TRBV27 and TRBJ1-6; unclear D gene. The CDR3 nucleotides are TGTGCCAGCAGTTTAAGGGACTCCTATAATTCACCCCTCCACTTT. It codes for CASSLRDSYNSPLHF.